This T cell receptor beta chain was recovered during a study of CD8 T cells in Susac syndrome. The study sequenced TCR beta in blood CD8+ and CD4+ T cells. Regarding the study as a whole: The CD4+ T cell repertoires that were profiled in Susac syndrome showed no clonal expansion.

A quantity of roughly 0.5 to 1 ug RNA underwent reverse transcription using random hexamers. TCR beta CDR3 was amplified by immunoSEQ multiplex PCR. This amplification extended across 54 Vbeta and 13 Jbeta segments. TCRdb ran MiXCR on the immunoSEQ multiplex PCR reads and lists one entry per CDR3 protein. Of about 240,000 distinct CDR3 sequences listed, 90% to 97% were seen once; the top ten hold approximately 0.1%. Concerning this clonotype: The antigen remains unidentified.

The V gene end was trimmed by 3 bases and the J gene end by 2 bases; junction bases not matched to a gene: 2. The CDR3 has 15 residues. CDR1 and CDR2 from the germline V gene are MGHDK and SYGVNS. V and J are TRBV25-1 and TRBJ2-7; 12 nucleotides align to TRBD2. Sequenced input: CD4+ T cells from PBMCs. The origin of this receptor is a human donor with Susac syndrome. The CDR3 here is CASSEGTSGPYEQYF. The CDR3 DNA sequence: TGTGCCAGCAGTGAGGGGACTAGCGGGCCCTACGAGCAGTACTTC.